This TCR beta chain was obtained from a study of T cells in women clearing cervical HPV infection. Concerning this clone itself: Its specificity is unknown. The read falls 3 residues short of the CDR3 end, and the missing part is taken from the germline J gene. The sample has other DNA sequences that encode this CDR3 too.

Overall study findings and caveats: Repertoire richness, not evenness, was significantly elevated in CIN3+ cases versus controls.

Repertoires were generated with immunoSEQ multiplex PCR, while TCRdb's copy carries only in-frame clones and drops some. The table for this sample gives about 32,000 clones. V gave up 4 bases and J gave up 7 bases, with 14 bases separating them. The length of the CDR3 is 13 residues. CDR1 SGHDT and CDR2 YYEEEE come from the germline V gene. The V and J genes are TRBV5-6 and TRBJ1-1; D remains unclear. The sequenced sample was blood buffy coat. The TCR sequence derives from a woman aged 18 to 75 with a cervical HPV16 infection that either progressed to CIN3+ or cleared (not recorded which). The CDR3 reads CASSPPSRSEAFF. CDR3 bases read: TGTGCCAGCAGCCCCCCTTCCAGAAGTGAA. The entire variable domain, with the rest obtained from reference TRBV5-6 and TRBJ1-1, is as follows: DAGVTQSPTHLIKTRGQQVTLRCSPKSGHDTVSWYQQALGQGPQFIFQYYEEEERQRGNFPDRFSGHQFPNYSSELNVNALLLGDSALYLCASSPPSRSEAFFGQGTRLTVV.